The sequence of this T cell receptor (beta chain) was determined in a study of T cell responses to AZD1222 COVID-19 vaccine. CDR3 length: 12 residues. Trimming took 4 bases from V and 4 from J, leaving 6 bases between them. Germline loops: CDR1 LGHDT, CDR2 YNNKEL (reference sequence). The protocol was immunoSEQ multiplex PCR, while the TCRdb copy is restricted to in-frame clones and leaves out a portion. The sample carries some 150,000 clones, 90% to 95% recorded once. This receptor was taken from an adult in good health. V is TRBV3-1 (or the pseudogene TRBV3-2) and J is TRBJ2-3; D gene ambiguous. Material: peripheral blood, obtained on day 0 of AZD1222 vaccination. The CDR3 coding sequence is TGTGCCAGCAGCCGACGGCCAGATACGCAGTATTTT. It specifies CASSRRPDTQYF.